The 13 T cell receptor beta chains reported below all come from one sample, sequenced in a study of shared clonotypes between healthy human individuals. CD45RO-negative cells were positively selected for CCR7, leaving out terminally differentiated effector memory CD45RA+ cells. TCRdb's copy holds only in-frame clones and misses some; the assay was immunoSEQ multiplex PCR. The sample includes around 2,100,000 clones, roughly 95% of them seen just once. The sequenced sample was naive CD8+ T cells sorted from blood. Receptors were obtained from a young man in good health.

A remark on this clone: Other DNA sequences from this sample encode an identical CDR3 as well. The V gene is TRBV7-2, the J gene TRBJ1-1; D is unclear. In germline, CDR1 is SGHTA, CDR2 FQGNSA. Trimming removed 5 bases at V and 1 base at J, with 8 bases between. CDR3 length equals 13 residues. CDR3 in amino acids: CASSLVPNTEAFF. The CDR3 DNA follows: TGTGCCAGCAGCCTGGTACCGAACACTGAAGCTTTCTTT.

The sample holds one count of this clone. V is TRBV7-8 and J is TRBJ2-4; 12 bases are shared with TRBD2. Germline V gene data show CDR1 as SGHVS and CDR2 as FQNEAQ. This CDR3 contains 21 residues. With V trimmed by 5 bases and J by 2 bases, 19 bases remained unmatched. The CDR3 region has the DNA TGTGCCAGCAGCGCAAGCCTAGCGGGAGGGCCTAGCATACCTACCAAAAACATTCAGTACTTC. Protein product: CASSASLAGGPSIPTKNIQYF.

The chain is built from TRBV27 and TRBJ2-2, with D perhaps TRBD1 or TRBD2 (5 bases each). From germline, CDR1 is MNHEY and CDR2 SMNVEV (reference sequence). The CDR3 runs to 15 residues. With 6 bases removed from V and 4 bases from J, the gap between germline ends came to 15 bases. The CDR3 protein is CASRSGASGTGELFF. The CDR3 nucleotides read TGTGCCAGCAGATCCGGGGCGTCGGGCACCGGGGAGCTGTTTTTT.

This chain connects TRBV2 to TRBJ2-7; D is possibly TRBD1 (5 bases). This CDR3 is 14 amino acids long. Per germline, CDR1 SNHLY and CDR2 FYNNEI. Trimming stripped 5 bases from V and 3 bases from J, with 14 bases between. CDR3 coding DNA: TGTGCCAGCAGTCCCGGAACAGGCCTCTACGAGCAGTACTTC. Its protein product is CASSPGTGLYEQYF.

The V call is TRBV2, the J call TRBJ2-7, with D tentatively TRBD1 or TRBD2 (5 bases each). This CDR3 has 14 amino acids. Trimming removed 1 base at V and 4 bases at J, with 11 bases between. From germline, CDR1 is SNHLY and CDR2 FYNNEI. Here the CDR3 DNA reads TGTGCCAGCAGTGAAGACGGGGCCCGGTACGAGCAGTACTTC. It specifies CASSEDGARYEQYF.

The rearrangement joins TRBV7-9 to TRBJ2-2; TRBD1 agrees at 7 bases. Germline CDR1 and CDR2: SEHNR and FQNEAQ (reference sequence). J was trimmed by 6 bases and V by 1 base; bases with no gene match: 5. This CDR3 has 15 amino acids. DNA for the CDR3: TGTGCCAGCAGCTTAGTGACAGGGTCGGCCGGGGAGCTGTTTTTT. It translates to CASSLVTGSAGELFF.

V gene TRBV27 combines with J gene TRBJ2-2; 10 bases fit TRBD1. Germline V gives CDR1 MNHEY, CDR2 SMNVEV (reference sequence). The CDR3 length is 16 residues. V lost 5 bases and J lost 6; bases outside the gene matches: 9. The CDR3 region is CASSPQDRGSPGELFF. The CDR3 DNA reads TGTGCCAGCAGTCCTCAGGACAGGGGGTCTCCCGGGGAGCTGTTTTTT.

V gene TRBV7-9 combines with J gene TRBJ2-4; 10 bases line up with TRBD1. The CDR3 spans 16 residues. The germline CDR1 and CDR2 sequences are SEHNR and FQNEAQ (reference sequence). V was pared by 5 bases and J by 3 bases, with 7 bases of the junction left unmatched. As DNA, the CDR3 is TGTGCCAGCAGCGCTGACAGGGGGCTGGACAAAAACATTCAGTACTTC. This translates into CASSADRGLDKNIQYF.

This clone was picked up one time. This sequence joins TRBV30 and TRBJ2-2; no clear D. Germline V gene sequence: CDR1 GTSNPN, CDR2 SVGIG (reference sequence). With 4 bases removed from V and 2 bases from J, the gap between germline ends came to 5 bases. The CDR3 covers 12 residues. In DNA form, the CDR3 reads TGTGCCTGGACCACAAACACCGGGGAGCTGTTTTTT. Protein product: CAWTTNTGELFF. Complete variable domain (other parts from reference TRBV30 and TRBJ2-2): SQTIHQWPATLVQPVGSPLSLECTVEGTSNPNLYWYRQAAGRGLQLLFYSVGIGQISSEVPQNLSASRPQDRQFILSSKKLLLSDSGFYLCAWTTNTGELFFGEGSRLTVL.

The V and J genes are TRBV6-5 and TRBJ1-5, with a weak D call TRBD1 (5 bases). V lost 5 bases, J lost 3 bases, and 11 bases lay in between. The CDR3 extends over 14 amino acids. From germline, CDR1 is MNHEY and CDR2 SVGAGI. CDR3 nucleotides: TGTGCCAGCAGTAAAACAGGCCTCAATCAGCCCCAGCATTTT. Encoded protein: CASSKTGLNQPQHF.

J is TRBJ1-5 and V is TRBV2, with TRBD1 as a possible D gene (5 bases). Trimming shortened V by 3 bases and J by 3 bases, and 15 bases separated the two germline ends. The germline gives CDR1 SNHLY, CDR2 FYNNEI. The CDR3 totals 16 residues. As DNA, the CDR3 is TGTGCCAGCAGTGACACCGCAGGACACCTCAATCAGCCCCAGCATTTT. Its protein is CASSDTAGHLNQPQHF.

This clone was counted once. The chain employs TRBV4-2 and TRBJ2-1, with D possibly being TRBD1 (5 bases). Germline values: CDR1 LGHNA, CDR2 YNFKEQ. V was cut by 3 bases and J by 6 bases, with 12 bases left in between. This CDR3 comprises 14 residues. In DNA, the CDR3 is TGTGCCAGCAGCCAGGCTTTAGGGGTCAATGAGCAGTTCTTC. Translating gives CASSQALGVNEQFF.

The rearrangement joins TRBV7-9 to TRBJ2-5; a possible D gene is TRBD2 (7 bases). With 4 bases removed from V and 5 bases from J, the gap between germline ends came to 17 bases. Germline CDR1 is SEHNR and CDR2 is FQNEAQ (reference sequence). The CDR3 has 15 residues. The CDR3 DNA reads TGTGCCAGCAGCTCGCCGGGGGGCCCAGGGGAGACCCAGTACTTC. It yields the protein CASSSPGGPGETQYF.